The source of this T cell receptor beta chain is a study of T cell changes during pregnancy in multiple sclerosis. V shed 3 bases and J 5 bases; nucleotides not matched to a gene: 5. CDR3 length: 15 residues. Germline V lookup: CDR1 SGHTA, CDR2 FQGNSA. Clones were sequenced by immunoSEQ multiplex PCR, and TCRdb holds only the in-frame ones, with some missing. There are about 52,000 clones in the sample; 85% to 95% occur only once, and 0.7% to 0.9% lies in the top ten. The receptor was isolated from a female donor with multiple sclerosis, enrolled in a pregnancy study. The genes are TRBV7-2 and TRBJ2-2, with TRBD2 matching over 8 bases. The sequenced sample was CD4+ T cells from peripheral blood mononuclear cells, obtained in the third trimester of pregnancy. As DNA, the CDR3 is TGTGCCAGCAGCTTCGGGGGGGGATCAACCGGGGAGCTGTTTTTT. Its translation is CASSFGGGSTGELFF.